The entry below gives a single T cell receptor (beta chain) sequence along with its context. Which antigen it targets is not known. No quality values exist for individual bases; no much larger clone is one base distant. This sample stems from a study of blood T cell repertoires in COVID-19 (dated by TCRdb to 2018 to 2020). General notes on the study: Samples from collaborators originated in the United States, Italy and Spain and spanned both the acute and convalescent phases of COVID-19. The material from the prospective study consisted of cDNA or gDNA derived from T cells, B-cell-depleted T cells, or PBMCs. Deeply sampled blood TCRbeta repertoires from subjects exposed to, actively infected with, or recovered from COVID-19 were included in the dataset. A freely available public database, intended as a resource for researchers studying the immune response to SARS-CoV-2, is where the repertoires were released. Samples came from the ongoing ImmuneRACE study (first 160 participants) plus 1,254 subjects from 6 global collaborators. Nearly every sample came with metadata listing a de-identified subject ID, COVID-19 status, age in years and sex. Where HLA class I and class II types were available, the types were taken from metadata supplied by the sample provider, not from assay-based typing.

Study-wide findings and limitations: The amount of clinical and demographic metadata varied by source and participant and was provided uncurated.

TCRbeta CDR3 regions were amplified from genomic DNA by means of the immunoSEQ Assay, a bias-controlled multiplex PCR. Processing in the source paper ran as follows. Nucleated cell counts per sample were estimated from amplification of reference gene primers within the assay. To quantify the absolute abundance of each unique TCRbeta CDR3 rearrangement, sequence reads were collapsed and filtered. Productive Simpson clonality was computed per sample as the square root of Simpson's diversity index over productive rearrangements. TCRdb retrieved this table from immuneACCESS and kept in-frame rearrangements only. Not all clones are present; in checked studies, unresolved V genes account for under half, and no reason is known for the remainder. That table gives V, J and clone size, and the DNA gave D and trimming. The sample records tens of thousands of clones, about 88% of which are singletons. The top ten clones comprise roughly 8.3% of the sample.

Collaborating institutions collected whole blood in K2EDTA tubes following their own protocols. For TCRbeta analysis, collaborators shipped samples as frozen whole blood, isolated PBMCs, or DNA extracted from either of those sample types. Including cysteine and phenylalanine, the CDR3 has 15 amino acids. Only the CDR3 DNA stays, 45 bases, in frame from base 1. The germline V gene sets CDR1 to SGHNT and CDR2 to YENEEA. V is pruned by 1 base and J by 4 bases, leaving 4 bases of the junction without a gene match. The chain joins TRBV11-3 to TRBJ2-4, and 7 junctional nucleotides match TRBD1. This sequence originates from a woman in her 70s with active COVID-19. The sample comprised peripheral blood. At the DNA level, the sequence is TGTGCCAGCAGCTTAGGGGGACAGAGAAAAAACATTCAGTACTTC. Its protein reads: CASSLGGQRKNIQYF.